This T cell receptor beta chain stems from a study of blood T cell repertoires in COVID-19. Study-wide background: Whether acute or convalescent, the COVID-19 samples came from the United States, Italy and Spain. From T cells, B-cell-depleted T cells, or PBMCs came the material, which was cDNA or gDNA.

CDR3 length: 15 residues. V lost 1 base, J lost 5 bases, and 14 bases lay in between. Germline V gene data show CDR1 as LGHDT and CDR2 as YNNKEL (reference sequence). Original handling: Amplified reference gene primers provided the basis for estimating nucleated cell counts. Measured with immunoSEQ multiplex PCR; TCRdb has only the in-frame clones, and not every one. V and J calls plus clone size are reproduced from that table; the DNA served to infer D and trimming. The sample includes some 290,000 clones, 85% to 90% seen only once; the top ten take more than 0.85%. The Seattle patients, enrolled during active infection, were followed longitudinally.

Sequencing used peripheral blood. The sequence was collected from a middle-aged woman with COVID-19, enrolled during active disease. The chain carries TRBV3-1 (or the pseudogene TRBV3-2) and TRBJ1-2; no clear D gene. For the CDR3, the DNA is TGTGCCAGCAGCCAAGTGCGGGTACCCGGGTATGGCTACACCTTC. Translating gives CASSQVRVPGYGYTF.